What follows are 20 T cell receptor beta chains derived from one specimen sequenced in a study of OX40 agonist ivuxolimab in advanced cancers. The repertoire was sequenced with immunoSEQ multiplex PCR; TCRdb's copy has only in-frame clones and lacks some. The sample carries more than 45,000 clones, 88% recorded once. This specimen consisted of CD4+ or CD8+ T cells sorted from blood, obtained in a trial of the OX40 agonist ivuxolimab. The receptors originated from an adult with an advanced solid tumor such as melanoma, head and neck, liver or kidney cancer.

V usage is TRBV7-9 and J usage is TRBJ1-6, with D possibly TRBD1 on 5 matching bases. Germline V gives CDR1 SEHNR, CDR2 FQNEAQ (reference sequence). V shed 3 bases and J shed 5 bases, with 8 bases lying between them. This CDR3 comprises 14 residues. The CDR3 protein is CASSLRQNNSPLHF. The CDR3 region has the DNA TGTGCCAGCAGCTTGCGACAGAATAATTCACCCCTCCACTTT.

The chain links TRBV4-2 to TRBJ2-3; D gene ambiguous. V shed 1 base and J shed 0 bases, with 11 bases lying between them. Per the germline V gene, CDR1 is LGHNA and CDR2 is YNFKEQ. The CDR3 spans 16 residues. CDR3 protein: CASSQVSFASTDTQYF. CDR3 DNA: TGTGCCAGCAGCCAAGTGAGCTTTGCTAGCACAGATACGCAGTATTTT.

V is TRBV19 and J is TRBJ2-5, with 7 bases identical to TRBD1. CDR1 is LNHDA, CDR2 SQIVND, per germline (reference sequence). J gave up 5 bases and V 3 bases, and 0 bases lay outside the gene matches. This CDR3 region has 12 residues. Here the CDR3 reads CASSMDRETQYF. DNA of the CDR3: TGTGCCAGTAGTATGGACAGGGAGACCCAGTACTTC.

The chain combines TRBV30 with TRBJ2-3; D gene uncertain. Germline assignment: CDR1 GTSNPN and CDR2 SVGIG (reference sequence). The V gene lost 3 bases and the J gene lost 11 bases, with 18 bases spanning the gap. CDR3 size: 13 residues. CDR3: CAWRGGFTWEQYF. The CDR3 DNA sequence: TGTGCCTGGAGGGGCGGCTTCACCTGGGAGCAGTATTTT.

The V and J genes are TRBV7-9 and TRBJ1-3; D perhaps matches TRBD1 (6 bases). This CDR3 region has 15 residues. Trimming took off 6 bases at V and 0 bases at J, with 12 bases between the two ends. Germline CDR1 reads SEHNR; CDR2 reads FQNEAQ (reference sequence). The CDR3 bases are TGTGCCAGCAGGTGGGGGCAGAGCTCTGGAAACACCATATATTTT. Translated: CASRWGQSSGNTIYF.

Written as DNA, the CDR3 is TGCGCCAGCAGCGCGGGGGACTTAAGGTCGTATGGCTACACCTTC. This gives the protein CASSAGDLRSYGYTF. The chain uses TRBV5-1 and TRBJ1-2; D perhaps matches TRBD1 (5 bases). V was trimmed by 4 bases and J by 5 bases, leaving 18 bases between them. The CDR3 has 15 residues. Germline V gene sequence: CDR1 SGHRS, CDR2 YFSETQ.

This clone was observed a handful of times. The rearrangement uses TRBV25-1 and TRBJ2-1; TRBD1 agrees at 10 bases. Losses at the gene ends were 7 bases for V and 8 bases for J; bases not matched to a gene: 5. CDR3 length equals 13 residues. Germline-derived CDR1 and CDR2 are MGHDK and SYGVNS. DNA for the CDR3: TGTGCCAGCATGCGACAGGGGGCGGATGAGCAGTTCTTC. It yields the protein CASMRQGADEQFF. Together with reference TRBV25-1 and TRBJ2-1, the CDR3 gives the full variable domain: EADIYQTPRYLVIGTGKKITLECSQTMGHDKMYWYQQDPGMELHLIHYSYGVNSTEKGDLSSESTVSRIRTEHFPLTLESARPSHTSQYLCASMRQGADEQFFGPGTRLTVL.

V usage is TRBV7-9 and J usage is TRBJ2-1; TRBD2 is a possible D gene (5 bases). There are 15 residues in the CDR3. Germline CDR1 reads SEHNR; CDR2 reads FQNEAQ (reference sequence). Trimming took 7 bases from V and 9 from J, leaving 22 bases between them. The chain's CDR3 is CASTPTGRGGSEQFF. The CDR3, as DNA: TGTGCCAGCACCCCTACCGGGCGCGGTGGGAGTGAGCAGTTCTTC.

The J gene is TRBJ2-5, the V gene TRBV7-6; 9 nucleotides match TRBD2. J was trimmed by 2 bases and V by 4 bases; bases with no gene match: 5. The germline V gene encodes CDR1 SGHVS and CDR2 FNYEAQ. The CDR3 is 15 residues long. CDR3 nucleotides: TGTGCCAGCAGCTCCACTAGCGGGCTACAAGAGACCCAGTACTTC. This translates into CASSSTSGLQETQYF.

The V gene is TRBV19, the J gene TRBJ1-5, with 10 bases matching TRBD1. CDR3 length: 15 residues. After removal of 5 bases from V and 4 bases from J, the junction contained 5 bases not matched to a gene. CDR1 is LNHDA, CDR2 SQIVND, per germline (reference sequence). The CDR3 coding sequence is TGTGCCAGTAGTTTTCGACAGGGGGCTAATCAGCCCCAGCATTTT. This sequence encodes CASSFRQGANQPQHF.

The rearrangement joins TRBV7-8 to TRBJ2-1; 7 nucleotides align to TRBD1. V trimming: 6 bases; J trimming: 3 bases; junction bases outside the gene matches: 11. This CDR3 spans 16 amino acids. Germline CDR1 is SGHVS and CDR2 is FQNEAQ. CDR3 bases: TGTGCCAGCAGAGCCAGGACAGGCCCGGACTACAATGAGCAGTTCTTC. It specifies CASRARTGPDYNEQFF.

This clone was detected only once. The chain uses TRBV5-5 and TRBJ1-1, with D tentatively TRBD1 (5 bases). Trimming shortened V by 1 base and J by 3 bases, and 10 bases separated the two germline ends. The CDR3 runs 14 residues. CDR1 is SGHKS and CDR2 is YYEKEE in the germline V gene (reference sequence). CDR3 bases: TGTGCCAGCAGCTTGAGGGGAGGCGACACTGAAGCTTTCTTT. Translated: CASSLRGGDTEAFF.

This rearrangement joins TRBV6-5 to TRBJ1-1; D is possibly TRBD1 (6 bases). V lost 5 bases and J lost 3, with 10 bases in between. Germline assignment: CDR1 MNHEY and CDR2 SVGAGI. The CDR3 loop spans 13 amino acids. For the CDR3, the DNA is TGTGCCAGCAGTGCCTACAGGGACACTGAAGCTTTCTTT. This gives the protein CASSAYRDTEAFF.

To note about this clone: Its ends do not fully match the called genes, so a read error is possible. The sample carries other DNA sequences with the same CDR3. The genes are TRBV19 and TRBJ2-1, with TRBD2 matching over 15 bases. CDR3 size: 15 residues. Germline CDR1 is LNHDA and CDR2 is SQIVND (reference sequence). The CDR3 DNA follows: TGTGCTAGTAGTACCCCCGGACTAGCGGGAGGGGGGCAGTTCTTC. Translated: CASSTPGLAGGGQFF.

The chain carries TRBV28 and TRBJ1-1; TRBD1 aligns across 11 bases. Per germline, CDR1 MDHEN and CDR2 SYDVKM. This CDR3 region has 13 residues. Unmatched junction bases numbered 3, after V lost 10 bases and J lost 2 bases. CDR3 residues: CATDRGLNTEAFF. The CDR3 DNA sequence: TGTGCCACGGACAGGGGGCTTAACACTGAAGCTTTCTTT. Full variable domain (rest looked up from reference TRBV28 and TRBJ1-1): DVKVTQSSRYLVKRTGEKVFLECVQDMDHENMFWYRQDPGLGLRLIYFSYDVKMKEKGDIPEGYSVSREKKERFSLILESASTNQTSMYLCATDRGLNTEAFFGQGTRLTVV.

The chain recombines TRBV5-1 with TRBJ1-1; D unclear. Germline CDR1 is SGHRS and CDR2 is YFSETQ. The CDR3 runs to 14 residues. V was clipped by 0 bases and J by 0 bases, with 6 bases between them. CDR3 nucleotides: TGCGCCAGCAGCTTGGAGAATTTGAACACTGAAGCTTTCTTT. This sequence encodes CASSLENLNTEAFF.

This CDR3 is CASSGGPHYNSPLHF. DNA of the CDR3: TGTGCCAGCAGTGGGGGGCCCCACTATAATTCACCCCTCCACTTT. This rearrangement joins TRBV25-1 to TRBJ1-6; the D gene is possibly TRBD1 (6 bases). Germline CDR1 and CDR2: MGHDK and SYGVNS. The V and J ends lost 4 bases and 3 bases respectively, with 10 bases between them. The CDR3 runs 15 residues. The variable domain in full, completed from reference TRBV25-1 and TRBJ1-6, reads EADIYQTPRYLVIGTGKKITLECSQTMGHDKMYWYQQDPGMELHLIHYSYGVNSTEKGDLSSESTVSRIRTEHFPLTLESARPSHTSQYLCASSGGPHYNSPLHFGNGTRLTVT.

This sequence joins TRBV6-5 and TRBJ2-3; D perhaps matches TRBD1 (5 bases). The CDR3 has 15 residues. The germline V gene has CDR1 MNHEY and CDR2 SVGAGI. The V gene lost 6 bases and the J gene lost 2 bases, with 15 bases spanning the gap. The CDR3 coding sequence is TGTGCCAGCAGGTACGACAGACTTGACACAGATACGCAGTATTTT. Its protein product is CASRYDRLDTDTQYF.

The rearrangement uses TRBV10-3 and TRBJ2-1; D remains ambiguous. The CDR3 extends over 11 amino acids. V dropped 6 bases and J dropped 8 bases, with 8 bases sitting between them. Germline V gene data show CDR1 as ENHRY and CDR2 as SYGVKD. Here the CDR3 reads CAISQTYEQFF. The CDR3 nucleotides read TGTGCCATCAGCCAGACTTATGAGCAGTTCTTC.

The chain couples TRBV29-1 to TRBJ1-1; D gene ambiguous. The germline V gene encodes CDR1 SQVTM and CDR2 ANQGSEA. The CDR3 is 11 residues long. Trimming stripped 3 bases from V and 2 bases from J, with 4 bases between. The CDR3 DNA reads TGCAGCGTTGAGGGTAACACTGAAGCTTTCTTT. As protein: CSVEGNTEAFF.